This is a list of T cell receptor beta chains from one sample in a study of blood T cell repertoires in COVID-19. The repertoire was sequenced with immunoSEQ multiplex PCR; TCRdb's copy has only in-frame clones and lacks some. The sample has about 210,000 clones; approximately 90% are singletons. The sequenced sample consisted of peripheral blood. The source of these receptors is a man between 65 and 85 years old with acute or convalescent COVID-19. CDR3s include the opening cysteine and the closing phenylalanine or tryptophan. A D gene is named only where the DNA matches it firmly. Some rows mark clone size as missing; the rest say once, few, many or name a class of expanded clone.

-	TRBV19	TRBJ1-2	TRBD1	TGTGCCAGTAGAGACCCCCTTAGGGGACAGGACCTCTATGGCTACACCTTC	CASRDPLRGQDLYGYTF
-	TRBV7-9	TRBJ2-1	-	TGTGCCAGCAGCGACTCGACCGCCTACAATGAGCAGTTCTTC	CASSDSTAYNEQFF
-	TRBV25-1	TRBJ2-5	-	TGTGCCAGCAGCAGGGAAGAGACCCAGTACTTC	CASSREETQYF
once	TRBV6-5	TRBJ1-1	-	TGTGCCAGCCATAGAGGGGGGAACACTGAAGCTTTCTTT	CASHRGGNTEAFF
once	TRBV7-6	TRBJ2-7	-	TGTGCCAGCAGCTTAACCCAAGGTGGAGGGGGCGCCTACGAGCAGTACTTC	CASSLTQGGGGAYEQYF
-	TRBV7-6	TRBJ2-1	-	TGTGCCAGCAGCTTAGGACGGGGTAGAGGTGACAATGAGCAGTTCTTC	CASSLGRGRGDNEQFF
-	TRBV7-2	TRBJ1-5	-	TGTGCCAGCAGCTTGAGGAGCAATCAGCCCCAGCATTTT	CASSLRSNQPQHF
-	TRBV28	TRBJ2-3	-	TGTGCCAGCAGTCCCCCGGGGTCAGATACGCAGTATTTT	CASSPPGSDTQYF
few	TRBV4-1	TRBJ1-4	-	TGCGCCAGCAGCCAAGATCCCGTTACGGGAGGAGGGGAACTGTTTTTT	CASSQDPVTGGGELFF
-	TRBV7-2	TRBJ1-5	TRBD1	TGTGCCAGCAGCGGACAGGGAGGTCAGCCCCAGCATTTT	CASSGQGGQPQHF
-	TRBV29-1	TRBJ2-1	-	TGCAGCGTTGCTCCCCTCGACAGGGAGCAGTTCTTC	CSVAPLDREQFF
few	TRBV30	TRBJ2-7	TRBD1	TGTGCCTGGAGTGGACAGGGACCGACCGAGCAGTACTTC	CAWSGQGPTEQYF
-	TRBV5-1	TRBJ2-2	TRBD1	TGCGCCAGCAGCCTGGGACAGGGAAACACCGGGGAGCTGTTTTTT	CASSLGQGNTGELFF
-	TRBV5-1	TRBJ2-1	TRBD1	TGCGCCAGCAGCCCATCCGGGACAGAGGACAATGAGCAGTTCTTC	CASSPSGTEDNEQFF
few	TRBV11-2	TRBJ2-2	TRBD2	TGTGCCAGCAGCTTAGGACTAGCGGGTCTACCCACCGGGGAGCTGTTTTTT	CASSLGLAGLPTGELFF
-	TRBV28	TRBJ2-3	TRBD2	TGTGCCAGCAGGGTTTTGGAGCGGGGAGATACGCAGTATTTT	CASRVLERGDTQYF
-	TRBV5-1	TRBJ1-2	-	TGCGCCAGCAGCTTGGGACAGTTCCCCCCTCATGGCTACACCTTC	CASSLGQFPPHGYTF
-	TRBV7-6	TRBJ2-5	TRBD1	TGTGCCAGCAGCCCATGGACAGGCCAAGAGACCCAGTACTTC	CASSPWTGQETQYF
-	TRBV7-2	TRBJ2-1	TRBD2	TGTGCCAGCAGCTCGCACCTAGCGGGAGGACGCAATGAGCAGTTCTTC	CASSSHLAGGRNEQFF
once	TRBV24-1	TRBJ2-5	-	TGTGCCACCAGTGATACGGGGGAGGACGAGACCCAGTACTTC	CATSDTGEDETQYF
-	TRBV20-1	TRBJ2-5	TRBD2	TGCAGTGCTAGTGGCGGGAGGGCCGAAGAGACCCAGTACTTC	CSASGGRAEETQYF
once	TRBV30	TRBJ2-1	TRBD2	TGTGCCTGGAGTGTTTCGACTAGCGGGAGGCAGTTCTTC	CAWSVSTSGRQFF
-	TRBV18	TRBJ1-1	-	TGTGCCAGCTCACCGGGCCAGGACAGTGAAGCTTTCTTT	CASSPGQDSEAFF
-	TRBV5-4	TRBJ1-2	-	TGTGCCAGCAGCTTGGAACCCGGCGGGGACTATGGCTACACCTTC	CASSLEPGGDYGYTF
-	TRBV18	TRBJ1-5	-	TGTGCCAGCTCACCAGGGAGAGATCAGCCCCAGCATTTT	CASSPGRDQPQHF
-	TRBV6-6	TRBJ2-1	-	TGTGCCAGCAGTTACTCGATTTCTGGGGGCCTGTTCTTC	CASSYSISGGLFF
-	TRBV15	TRBJ1-3	TRBD1	TGTGCCACCAGCAGCGGACAGGCCTCTGGAAACACCATATATTTT	CATSSGQASGNTIYF